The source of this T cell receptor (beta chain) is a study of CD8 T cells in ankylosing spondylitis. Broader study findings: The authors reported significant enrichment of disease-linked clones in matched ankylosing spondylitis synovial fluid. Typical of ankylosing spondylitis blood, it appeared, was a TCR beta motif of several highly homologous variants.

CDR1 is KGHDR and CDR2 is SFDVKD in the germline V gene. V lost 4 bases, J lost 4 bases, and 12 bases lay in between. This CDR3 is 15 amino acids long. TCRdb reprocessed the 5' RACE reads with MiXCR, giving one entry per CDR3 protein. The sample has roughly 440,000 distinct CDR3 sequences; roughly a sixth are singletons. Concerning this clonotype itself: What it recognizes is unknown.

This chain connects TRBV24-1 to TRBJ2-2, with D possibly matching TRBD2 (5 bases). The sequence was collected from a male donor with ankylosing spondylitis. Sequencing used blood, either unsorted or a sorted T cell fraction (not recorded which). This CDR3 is CATSDSHGLTGELFF. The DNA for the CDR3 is TGTGCCACCAGTGACTCACACGGACTCACCGGGGAGCTGTTTTTT.